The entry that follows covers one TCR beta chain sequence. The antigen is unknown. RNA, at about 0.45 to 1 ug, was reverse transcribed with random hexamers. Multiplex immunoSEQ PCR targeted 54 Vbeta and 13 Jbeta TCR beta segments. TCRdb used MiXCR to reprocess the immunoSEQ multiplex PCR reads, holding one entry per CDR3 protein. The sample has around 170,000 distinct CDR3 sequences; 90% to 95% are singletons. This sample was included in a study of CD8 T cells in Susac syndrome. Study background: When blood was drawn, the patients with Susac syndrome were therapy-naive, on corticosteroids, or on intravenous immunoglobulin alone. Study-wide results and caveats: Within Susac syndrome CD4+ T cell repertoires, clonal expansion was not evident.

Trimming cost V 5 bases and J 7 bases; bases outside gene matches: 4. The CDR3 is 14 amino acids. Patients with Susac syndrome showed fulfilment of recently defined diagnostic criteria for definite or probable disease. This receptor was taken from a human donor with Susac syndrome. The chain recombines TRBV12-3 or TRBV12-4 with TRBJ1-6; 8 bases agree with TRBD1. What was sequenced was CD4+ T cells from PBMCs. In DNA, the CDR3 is TGTGCCAGCAGTCGGACAGGGTCAAATTCACCCCTCCACTTT. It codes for CASSRTGSNSPLHF.